Following are 25 T cell receptor beta chains from one sample sequenced in a study of cytomegalovirus exposure and HLA in healthy donors. The PCR was carried out with 60 Vbeta primers and 13 Jbeta primers. TCRdb's copy holds only in-frame clones and misses some; the assay was immunoSEQ multiplex PCR. Among approximately 190,000 clones listed, roughly 82% were seen once. Sequenced material: PBMCs. These receptor sequences come from a woman aged 45-59 years in good health and CMV-seropositive.

The rearrangement joins TRBV5-1 to TRBJ2-3; D possibly corresponds to TRBD2 (6 bases). Germline CDR1 is SGHRS and CDR2 is YFSETQ. V was shortened by 3 bases and J by 0 bases, with 14 bases between the two germline ends. The CDR3 contains 16 residues. CDR3 in amino acids: CASSWGLDASTDTQYF. The CDR3 DNA reads TGCGCCAGCAGCTGGGGACTGGACGCTAGCACAGATACGCAGTATTTT.

Regarding this clone: One end of the junction does not line up with germline, which may come from a read error. The genes are TRBV7-9 and TRBJ2-6; 9 bases are a match to TRBD1. The CDR3 length is 18 residues. Germline V gene lookup returns CDR1 SEHNR and CDR2 FQNEAQ (reference sequence). CDR3 sequence: CSSSFLTGGSSGANVLTF. The CDR3 DNA reads as TGTTCCAGCAGCTTCCTGACAGGGGGGAGCTCTGGGGCCAACGTCCTGACTTTC.

CDR3 sequence (DNA): TGTGCCAGCACCCCCCCAGGGGCCGTGGGTAATGAGCAGTTCTTC. It specifies CASTPPGAVGNEQFF. V is TRBV6-5 and J is TRBJ2-1; D might be TRBD1 (6 bases). CDR3 length equals 15 residues. V shed 7 bases and J shed 7 bases, with 20 bases lying between them. Germline CDR1 MNHEY, CDR2 SVGAGI.

This clone was observed a handful of times. V and J are TRBV5-1 and TRBJ1-4; possibly TRBD1 for D (5 bases). The CDR3 contains 13 residues. Germline V CDR1 and CDR2: SGHRS, YFSETQ. The V end lost 4 bases, the J end lost 7 bases, and 11 bases lay between the germline ends. This CDR3 is CASSTGTGEKLFF. The CDR3 DNA is TGCGCCAGCAGCACCGGGACTGGTGAAAAACTGTTTTTT.

The V gene is TRBV5-4, the J gene TRBJ1-4; 7 positions agree with TRBD1. V dropped 1 base and J dropped 8; count of bases not matched to a gene: 8. This CDR3 contains 15 residues. Germline lookup yields CDR1 SGHNT and CDR2 YYREEE (reference sequence). CDR3 sequence (DNA): TGTGCCAGCAGCTTGTCGGGCAGGGGGGACGAAAAACTGTTTTTT. Translated, it gives CASSLSGRGDEKLFF. Full variable domain (remainder filled in from reference TRBV5-4 and TRBJ1-4): ETGVTQSPTHLIKTRGQQVTLRCSSQSGHNTVSWYQQALGQGPQFIFQYYREEENGRGNFPPRFSGLQFPNYSSELNVNALELDDSALYLCASSLSGRGDEKLFFGSGTQLSVL.

The chain employs TRBV4-3 and TRBJ2-1; maybe TRBD1 (5 bases). V lost 1 base, J lost 7 bases, and 5 bases lay in between. This CDR3 region has 12 residues. Germline V gene data show CDR1 as LGHNA and CDR2 as YSLEER. Written as DNA, the CDR3 is TGCGCCAGCAGCCAAGCAGGGAATGAGCAGTTCTTC. This gives the protein CASSQAGNEQFF.

The chain combines TRBV12-5 with TRBJ1-5; 10 positions agree with TRBD1. Per the germline V gene, CDR1 is LGHNT and CDR2 is FRNRAP. Trimming at V came to 2 bases and at J to 4 bases, leaving 11 bases not matched to a gene. The CDR3 spans 18 residues. This chain's CDR3 is CASGLPNRDRGSNQPQHF. The CDR3 nucleotides read TGTGCTAGTGGTTTGCCAAACCGGGACAGGGGATCGAATCAGCCCCAGCATTTT.

The rearrangement joins TRBV4-1 to TRBJ2-7, with 9 bases aligning to TRBD1. The germline CDR1 and CDR2 sequences are MGHRA and YSYEKL. Losses at the gene ends were 1 base for V and 0 bases for J; bases not matched to a gene: 4. CDR3 length: 16 amino acids. The CDR3, as DNA: TGCGCCAGCAGCCAAGTTTGGGGACAGGGCTCCTACGAGCAGTACTTC. It translates to CASSQVWGQGSYEQYF.

This clone was recorded a few times. J is TRBJ2-1 and V is TRBV4-2; TRBD1 might be the D (5 bases). From germline, CDR1 is LGHNA and CDR2 YNFKEQ. This CDR3 has 15 residues. The V end lost 0 bases, the J end lost 3 bases, and 9 bases lay between the germline ends. The CDR3, as DNA: TGTGCCAGCAGCCAAGATTTACAGGTCTACAATGAGCAGTTCTTC. Protein sequence: CASSQDLQVYNEQFF.

J is TRBJ1-2 and V is TRBV9; D uncertain. CDR1 and CDR2 (germline): SGDLS, YYNGEE. Trimming removed 3 bases at V and 4 bases at J, with 10 bases between. The CDR3 has 13 amino acids. The CDR3 DNA sequence: TGTGCCAGCAGCGGCCAGCTAGTCTATGGCTACACCTTC. Protein sequence: CASSGQLVYGYTF.

A remark on this clone: A read error may account for a junction end that differs from germline. The rearrangement links TRBV4-1 to TRBJ1-5; the D is unclear. This CDR3 region has 13 residues. Per the germline V gene, CDR1 is MGHRA and CDR2 is YSYEKL. The CDR3, as DNA: TGTGCCAGCAGCCAAGCGAGGAATCAGCCCCAGCATTTT. It is translated as CASSQARNQPQHF.

V gene TRBV29-1 combines with J gene TRBJ1-3, with a tentative D call TRBD1 (6 bases). CDR1 SQVTM and CDR2 ANQGSEA come from the germline V gene. V was trimmed by 4 bases and J by 3 bases, leaving 10 bases between them. The CDR3 contains 13 residues. CDR3: CSVAPGDGNTIYF. CDR3 in DNA: TGCAGCGTTGCCCCAGGGGATGGAAACACCATATATTTT.

The V gene is TRBV6-1, the J gene TRBJ1-1; D perhaps matches TRBD1 (5 bases). CDR3 size: 14 residues. Germline V gene lookup returns CDR1 MNHNS and CDR2 SASEGT. Trimming stripped 2 bases from V and 4 bases from J, with 11 bases between. The CDR3 here is CASSEMEGATEAFF. The CDR3 DNA reads TGTGCCAGCAGTGAAATGGAAGGGGCCACTGAAGCTTTCTTT.

V gene TRBV4-2 combines with J gene TRBJ2-7; 7 bases fit TRBD2. Germline assignment: CDR1 LGHNA and CDR2 YNFKEQ. This CDR3 has 16 residues. With 2 bases clipped from V and 4 bases from J, the junction kept 11 bases outside the gene matches. For the CDR3, the DNA is TGTGCCAGCAGCCAAACCAGCGGGGCTCACCGGTACGAGCAGTACTTC. Protein: CASSQTSGAHRYEQYF.

The gene calls are TRBV9 and TRBJ1-3; D gene uncertain. The V end was cut by 0 bases, the J end by 4 bases, with 8 bases between. The CDR3 spans 14 residues. The germline gives CDR1 SGDLS, CDR2 YYNGEE. The CDR3 loop is CASSVGNFGNTIYF. The CDR3, as DNA: TGTGCCAGCAGCGTAGGAAACTTCGGAAACACCATATATTTT.

The chain carries TRBV11-2 and TRBJ1-2; D might be TRBD1 (6 bases). This CDR3 spans 14 amino acids. Germline values: CDR1 SGHAT, CDR2 FQNNGV. Trimming removed 3 bases at V and 8 bases at J, with 16 bases between. This chain's CDR3 is CASSFLGQGQGYTF. Written as DNA, the CDR3 is TGTGCCAGCAGCTTTTTAGGGCAGGGGCAAGGCTACACCTTC.

V gene TRBV7-3 combines with J gene TRBJ2-7; no clear D. Trimming left V 3 bases short and J 3 bases short, with 9 bases between. The CDR3 covers 13 residues. From germline, CDR1 is SGHTA and CDR2 FQGTGA. The CDR3 DNA is TGTGCCAGCAGCTTGAGGCGGATCTACGAGCAGTACTTC. This translates into CASSLRRIYEQYF.

The V gene is TRBV5-4, the J gene TRBJ1-5, with D unresolved. The CDR3 totals 13 residues. Per the germline V gene, CDR1 is SGHNT and CDR2 is YYREEE (reference sequence). Trimming pared 3 bases from V and 0 bases from J, leaving 4 bases between. The CDR3: CASSYYSNQPQHF. The CDR3 DNA reads as TGTGCCAGCAGCTATTATAGCAATCAGCCCCAGCATTTT.

The chain joins TRBV12-5 to TRBJ2-2; 7 bases are a match to TRBD1. V lost 7 bases, J lost 4 bases, and 6 bases stayed unmatched. The CDR3 runs 14 residues. Germline V gene data show CDR1 as LGHNT and CDR2 as FRNRAP. The CDR3, as DNA: TGTGCTAGTGTTGAGGGGGCGAGCACCGGGGAGCTGTTTTTT. This encodes CASVEGASTGELFF. Drawing the rest from reference TRBV12-5 and TRBJ2-2, the complete variable domain is DARVTQTPRHKVTEMGQEVTMRCQPILGHNTVFWYRQTMMQGLELLAYFRNRAPLDDSGMPKDRFSAEMPDATLATLKIQPSEPRDSAVYFCASVEGASTGELFFGEGSRLTVL.

The chain joins TRBV29-1 to TRBJ2-5, with D perhaps TRBD1 (5 bases). The CDR3 has 13 amino acids. V dropped 6 bases and J dropped 0 bases, with 11 bases sitting between them. Germline V gene lookup returns CDR1 SQVTM and CDR2 ANQGSEA. The CDR3 DNA is TGCAGCGTCCAGGGCCCAAACCAAGAGACCCAGTACTTC. It specifies CSVQGPNQETQYF.

V and J are TRBV5-6 and TRBJ2-3; D is ambiguous. Per the germline V gene, CDR1 is SGHDT and CDR2 is YYEEEE. V lost 2 bases and J 2 bases, leaving 15 bases between the germline ends. This CDR3 is 16 amino acids long. CDR3 bases: TGTGCCAGCAGCTTAGGCTCCGGGTTCTACACAGATACGCAGTATTTT. This codes for CASSLGSGFYTDTQYF.

The rearrangement joins TRBV9 to TRBJ2-1, with D possibly TRBD2 on 5 matching bases. Germline V gives CDR1 SGDLS, CDR2 YYNGEE. V lost 2 bases, J lost 7 bases, and 13 bases lay in between. The CDR3 contains 14 residues. The CDR3 protein is CASSVSGWRNEQFF. DNA of the CDR3: TGTGCCAGCAGCGTGAGTGGGTGGAGGAATGAGCAGTTCTTC.

The chain links TRBV19 to TRBJ1-2; TRBD1 agrees at 7 bases. The V segment lost 3 bases and the J segment 1 base; nucleotides outside the gene matches: 5. The CDR3 consists of 15 residues. Germline V gene data show CDR1 as LNHDA and CDR2 as SQIVND (reference sequence). The chain's CDR3 is CASSIGQVNNYGYTF. CDR3 nucleotide sequence: TGTGCCAGTAGTATCGGACAGGTTAATAACTATGGCTACACCTTC. Full variable domain (remainder filled in from reference TRBV19 and TRBJ1-2): DGGITQSPKYLFRKEGQNVTLSCEQNLNHDAMYWYRQDPGQGLRLIYYSQIVNDFQKGDIAEGYSVSREKKESFPLTVTSAQKNPTAFYLCASSIGQVNNYGYTFGSGTRLTVV.

The chain links TRBV2 to TRBJ2-3; perhaps TRBD2 as D (5 bases). The germline V gene has CDR1 SNHLY and CDR2 FYNNEI. The ends were cut back, 5 bases at V and 6 bases at J, with 9 bases in the middle. The CDR3 spans 12 residues. CDR3 loop: CASSTSFDTQYF. The CDR3 nucleotides are TGTGCCAGCAGTACTAGTTTTGATACGCAGTATTTT.

For this clone: Other DNA sequences from this sample encode an identical CDR3 as well. V and J are TRBV5-1 and TRBJ1-3; a possible D gene is TRBD1 (6 bases). CDR3 length equals 14 residues. Trimming left V 0 bases short and J 4 bases short, with 8 bases between. CDR1 and CDR2 from the germline V gene are SGHRS and YFSETQ. The CDR3 region is CASSLDRAGNTIYF. The CDR3 bases are TGCGCCAGCAGCTTGGACAGGGCAGGAAACACCATATATTTT.